The present entry profiles one T cell receptor beta chain with its context. The antigen remains undetermined. The data belong to a study of CD8 T cells in ankylosing spondylitis. TCRdb re-derived calls from the 5' RACE reads in MiXCR, one entry per CDR3 protein. The sample holds fewer than 400,000 distinct CDR3 sequences, around 22% seen once. Study-wide findings and caveats: A motif in TCR beta, a set of roughly eight highly homologous variants, appeared characteristic of ankylosing spondylitis blood.

The TCR comes from a male donor with ankylosing spondylitis. The sequencing input was blood, either unsorted or a sorted T cell fraction (not recorded which).

CDR3 loop: CASTGPWDAEAFF. The CDR3 DNA is TGTGCCAGTACGGGCCCGTGGGACGCTGAAGCTTTCTTT. The chain employs TRBV19 and TRBJ1-1, with D maybe TRBD1 (5 bases). Trimming took 7 bases from V and 6 from J, leaving 15 bases between them. The CDR3 consists of 13 residues. Looked up from germline, CDR1 is LNHDA and CDR2 is SQIVND (reference sequence). The entire variable domain, with the rest obtained from reference TRBV19 and TRBJ1-1, is as follows: DGGITQSPKYLFRKEGQNVTLSCEQNLNHDAMYWYRQDPGQGLRLIYYSQIVNDFQKGDIAEGYSVSREKKESFPLTVTSAQKNPTAFYLCASTGPWDAEAFFGQGTRLTVV.